This TCR beta chain comes out of a study of OX40 agonist ivuxolimab in advanced cancers. Study-level information: At doses from 0.01 to 10 mg/kg, patients were given intravenous ivuxolimab every 2 weeks. Those enrolled were less than 85% male, with a mean age of about 66 years and ages from roughly 23 to 79.

Trimming stripped 4 bases from V and 4 bases from J, with 19 bases between. CDR1 is SEHNR and CDR2 is FQNEAQ in the germline V gene (reference sequence). The CDR3 contains 16 residues. Profiling relied on immunoSEQ multiplex PCR, and the TCRdb table lists in-frame clones only, not all of them. Of nearly 60,000 clones detected, over 80% appear once; the ten largest clones hold about 3.3%. The chain carries TRBV7-9 and TRBJ1-2; D remains ambiguous. Source: CD4+ or CD8+ T cells sorted from blood, taken in a trial of the OX40 agonist ivuxolimab. The TCR comes from an adult with an advanced solid tumor such as melanoma, head and neck, liver or kidney cancer. CDR3 sequence: CASSSQEASDRYGYTF. In nucleotides, the CDR3 is TGTGCCAGCAGCTCCCAAGAGGCTAGCGACCGCTATGGCTACACCTTC.